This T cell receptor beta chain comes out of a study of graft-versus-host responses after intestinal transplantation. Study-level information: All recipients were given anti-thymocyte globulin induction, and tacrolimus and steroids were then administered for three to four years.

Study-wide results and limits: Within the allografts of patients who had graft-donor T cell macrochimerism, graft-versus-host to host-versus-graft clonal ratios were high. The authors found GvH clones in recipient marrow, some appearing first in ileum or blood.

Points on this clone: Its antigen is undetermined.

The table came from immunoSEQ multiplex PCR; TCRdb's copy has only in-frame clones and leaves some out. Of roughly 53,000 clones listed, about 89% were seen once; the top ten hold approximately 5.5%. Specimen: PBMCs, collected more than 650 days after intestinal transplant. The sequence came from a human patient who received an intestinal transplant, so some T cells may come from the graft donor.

DNA for the CDR3: TGCGCCAGCAGCTTGTTTCCGGACAAGGCCACTGAAGCTTTCTTT. Translating gives CASSLFPDKATEAFF. The rearrangement links TRBV5-1 to TRBJ1-1; tentatively, D is TRBD1 (5 bases). CDR3 length equals 15 residues. V was trimmed by 1 base and J by 4 bases, leaving 14 bases between them. Per the germline V gene, CDR1 is SGHRS and CDR2 is YFSETQ.